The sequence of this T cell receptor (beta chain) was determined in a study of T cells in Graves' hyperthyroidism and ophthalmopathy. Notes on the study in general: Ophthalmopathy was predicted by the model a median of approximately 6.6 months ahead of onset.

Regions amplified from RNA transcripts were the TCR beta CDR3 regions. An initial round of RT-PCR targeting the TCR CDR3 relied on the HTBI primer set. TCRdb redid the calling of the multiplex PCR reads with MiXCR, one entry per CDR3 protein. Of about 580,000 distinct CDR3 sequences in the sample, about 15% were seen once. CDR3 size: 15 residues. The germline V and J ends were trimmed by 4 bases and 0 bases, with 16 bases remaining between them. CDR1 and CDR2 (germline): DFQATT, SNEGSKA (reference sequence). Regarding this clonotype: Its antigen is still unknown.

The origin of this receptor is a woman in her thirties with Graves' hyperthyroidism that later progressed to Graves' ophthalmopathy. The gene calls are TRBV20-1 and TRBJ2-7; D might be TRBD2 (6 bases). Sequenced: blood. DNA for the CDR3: TGCAGTGCTACTATAGCGGCTAGGAGCTCCTACGAGCAGTACTTC. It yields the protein CSATIAARSSYEQYF.